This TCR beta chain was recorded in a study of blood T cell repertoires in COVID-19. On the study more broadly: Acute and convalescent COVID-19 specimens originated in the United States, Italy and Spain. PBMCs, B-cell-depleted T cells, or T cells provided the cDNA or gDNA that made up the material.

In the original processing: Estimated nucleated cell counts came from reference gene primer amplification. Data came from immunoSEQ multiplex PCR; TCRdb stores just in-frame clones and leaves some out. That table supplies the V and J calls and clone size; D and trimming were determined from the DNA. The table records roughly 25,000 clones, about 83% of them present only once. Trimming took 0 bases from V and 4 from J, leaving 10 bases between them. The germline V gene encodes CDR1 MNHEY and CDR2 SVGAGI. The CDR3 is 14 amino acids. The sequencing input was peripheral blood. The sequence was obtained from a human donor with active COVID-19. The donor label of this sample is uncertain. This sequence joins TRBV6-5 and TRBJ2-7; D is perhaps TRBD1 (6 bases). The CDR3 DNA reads TGTGCCAGCAGTTACTCGACTCAGGGGTACGAGCAGTACTTC. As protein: CASSYSTQGYEQYF.